The clone carrying this T cell receptor (beta chain) is a singleton in its sample. The record originates from a study of tumor-infiltrating lymphocytes in primary liver carcinoma. The study co-extracted DNA and RNA from around 20-30 mg of unsorted bulk tissue. The V and J ends lost 5 bases and 9 bases, in that order; junction bases with no gene match: 11. The CDR3 covers 14 residues. The V gene's germline CDR1 is SGHAT and CDR2 FQDESV (reference sequence). The authors made TCR beta cDNA from 450 to 600 ng total RNA with a constant-region primer. A slightly modified ARM-PCR protocol with three nested multiplex PCR rounds produced these TCR beta libraries. PCR rounds one and two used TRBV1-TRBV30 forward primers with a C-beta reverse primer for approximately 11 cycles each. Each CDR3 protein is one row after TCRdb ran MiXCR on the multiplex PCR reads. The sample shows 120,000 or so distinct CDR3 sequences, about 68% of them seen only once.

The source material was liver tumor tissue from sampling region 1. The subset denotes: tumor region T1, superior pole. This clonotype was sampled from a woman aged 60-70 years with primary liver carcinoma and hepatitis B virus infection. The V gene is TRBV11-1, the J gene TRBJ1-1, with 8 bases matching TRBD1. The CDR3 protein is CASSLDRGGTKAFF. The CDR3 coding sequence is TGTGCCAGCAGCCTCGACAGGGGAGGAACTAAAGCTTTCTTT. The variable domain in full, with the rest retrieved from reference TRBV11-1 and TRBJ1-1, is EAEVAQSPRYKITEKSQAVAFWCDPISGHATLYWYRQILGQGPELLVQFQDESVVDDSQLPKDRFSAERLKGVDSTLKIQPAELGDSAMYLCASSLDRGGTKAFFGQGTRLTVV.